This T cell receptor (beta chain) was documented in a study of T cell changes during pregnancy in multiple sclerosis (dated by TCRdb to between 2018 and 2021). For the study in its entirety: Changes in the T cell repertoire over the course of pregnancy were examined in this study in women with multiple sclerosis.

Library preparation employed the immunoSEQ multiplex PCR assay. The clones in this table, taken by TCRdb from immuneACCESS, are in-frame only. Not every clone is retained; where verified, under half of the shortfall comes from an unresolved V gene, and the cause of the rest is unknown. This sample has about 48,000 clones in its table, and approximately 85% of those were observed once. The ten most abundant clones make up 1.2% of the sample. With respect to this clone: Its antigen target is currently unknown. Base quality data are lacking; no much larger clone is found one base away.

Deletion took 3 bases off V and 0 bases off J, with a span of 9 bases between the germline ends. Inclusive of the bounding cysteine and phenylalanine, the CDR3 is 16 residues long. The entry retains the CDR3 DNA only, 48 bases that are in frame from base 1. CDR1 MDHEN and CDR2 SYDVKM were looked up in the germline V gene. This TCR was recovered from a female donor with multiple sclerosis, enrolled in a pregnancy study. The chain uses TRBV28 and TRBJ2-6; the D gene is possibly TRBD2, with 5 bases matching. The starting material was CD4+ T cells from peripheral blood mononuclear cells, obtained in the second trimester of pregnancy. The nucleotide sequence reads as follows: TGTGCCAGCAGTTTGGGGAGAAACTCTGGGGCCAACGTCCTGACTTTC. It codes for CASSLGRNSGANVLTF.